The 24 T cell receptor beta chains reported below all come from one sample, sequenced in a study of T cells in Graves' hyperthyroidism and ophthalmopathy. Researchers amplified the TCR beta CDR3 regions from RNA transcripts. The HTBI primer set drove a first-round RT-PCR of the TCR CDR3. TCRdb reprocessed the multiplex PCR reads with MiXCR, giving one entry per CDR3 protein. The table lists some 650,000 distinct CDR3 sequences, roughly a sixth of them singletons. The sequenced sample was blood. Every receptor here comes from a woman in her thirties or forties with Graves' ophthalmopathy.

This clonotype was seen at least ten times. This sequence joins TRBV2 and TRBJ2-7; D possibly corresponds to TRBD2 (6 bases). V was trimmed by 7 bases and J by 2 bases, leaving 18 bases between them. This CDR3 contains 15 residues. The germline CDR1 and CDR2 sequences are SNHLY and FYNNEI. The CDR3 reads CASNGGTYITYEQYF. In DNA, the CDR3 is TGTGCCAGCAATGGAGGGACTTATATTACCTACGAGCAGTACTTC.

In its sample, this clonotype was seen a few times. This chain's CDR3 is CASGSLSSYNEQFF. CDR3 in DNA: TGTGCCAGCGGATCATTGAGCTCCTACAATGAGCAGTTCTTC. The chain recombines TRBV27 with TRBJ2-1; no definite D call. V lost 8 bases to trimming and J lost 0 bases, with 11 bases between them. The V gene's germline CDR1 is MNHEY and CDR2 SMNVEV (reference sequence). CDR3 length: 14 residues.

This clonotype was seen at least ten times. The chain carries TRBV5-1 and TRBJ1-1; tentative D call: TRBD1 (5 bases). V gave up 4 bases and J gave up 4 bases, with 14 bases separating them. Germline V gene lookup returns CDR1 SGHRS and CDR2 YFSETQ. The CDR3 runs to 14 residues. Written as DNA, the CDR3 is TGCGCCAGCAGCGTACAGGTAGCGGGCACTGAAGCTTTCTTT. Encoded protein: CASSVQVAGTEAFF.

This clonotype was seen a few times. This chain joins TRBV30 and TRBJ1-6; D is perhaps TRBD1 (5 bases). The V and J ends lost 2 bases and 10 bases respectively, with 18 bases between them. The CDR3 runs to 15 residues. Germline assignment: CDR1 GTSNPN and CDR2 SVGIG (reference sequence). The CDR3 DNA is TGTGCCTGGAGTCCGAATAGTGCGGGGACCTCACCCCTCCACTTT. Protein sequence: CAWSPNSAGTSPLHF.

As regards this clonotype: This may be a read error, as it is one base from a much larger clone. This chain links TRBV5-1 with TRBJ2-1, with unresolved D. V was shortened by 0 bases and J by 5 bases, with 12 bases between the two germline ends. There are 15 residues in the CDR3. Per germline, CDR1 SGHRS and CDR2 YFSETQ. The CDR3: CASSLDYASHNEQFF. In DNA, the CDR3 is TGCGCCAGCAGCTTGGACTACGCTTCCCACAATGAGCAGTTCTTC.

The genes are TRBV29-1 and TRBJ2-2; either TRBD1 or TRBD2 may supply D (5 bases each). The CDR3 totals 15 residues. Trimming shortened V by 4 bases and J by 4 bases, and 16 bases separated the two germline ends. Germline V lookup: CDR1 SQVTM, CDR2 ANQGSEA. The CDR3 nucleotides are TGCAGCGTTGGAGGGGTGATAGAGAGCACCGGGGAGCTGTTTTTT. Translating gives CSVGGVIESTGELFF.

This clonotype has at least ten counts. The J gene is TRBJ1-6, the V gene TRBV7-8; a possible D gene is TRBD1 (5 bases). This CDR3 has 15 residues. Germline V CDR1 and CDR2: SGHVS, FQNEAQ. Trimming took off 5 bases at V and 9 bases at J, with 17 bases between the two ends. CDR3 region: CASSQIQGIGSPLHF. In DNA form, the CDR3 reads TGTGCCAGCAGCCAAATCCAGGGAATAGGTTCACCCCTCCACTTT. Together with reference TRBV7-8 and TRBJ1-6, the CDR3 gives the full variable domain: GAGVSQSPRYKVAKRGQDVALRCDPISGHVSLFWYQQALGQGPEFLTYFQNEAQLDKSGLPSDRFFAERPEGSVSTLKIQRTQQEDSAVYLCASSQIQGIGSPLHFGNGTRLTVT.

This clonotype was observed at least ten times. The chain uses TRBV28 and TRBJ1-5; D unresolved. Germline V gene lookup returns CDR1 MDHEN and CDR2 SYDVKM. V gave up 8 bases and J gave up 2 bases, with 7 bases separating them. There are 12 residues in the CDR3. The CDR3 bases are TGTGCCAGCGGTGGGGGCAATCAGCCCCAGCATTTT. This sequence encodes CASGGGNQPQHF.

This clonotype was seen repeatedly, ten times or more. The J gene is TRBJ2-3, the V gene TRBV20-1; maybe TRBD2 (5 bases). The CDR3 runs to 14 residues. The germline CDR1 and CDR2 sequences are DFQATT and SNEGSKA (reference sequence). Trimming shortened V by 6 bases and J by 1 base, and 14 bases separated the two germline ends. The CDR3 nucleotides are TGCAGTGCCCTCCGGAGTAGCGGCACAGATACGCAGTATTTT. Amino acid sequence: CSALRSSGTDTQYF.

The table lists this clonotype with many counts. CDR3 nucleotides: TGTGCCAGTAGTATCACAGGGAGCACTGAAGCTTTCTTT. It specifies CASSITGSTEAFF. J is TRBJ1-1 and V is TRBV19; tentative D call: TRBD1 (6 bases). The CDR3 spans 13 residues. Germline CDR1 is LNHDA and CDR2 is SQIVND (reference sequence). The ends were cut back, 3 bases at V and 4 bases at J, with 9 bases in the middle.

A note on this clonotype: A much larger clone lies a single base off, so this may be a read error. The chain uses TRBV3-1 and TRBJ2-1; perhaps TRBD2 as D (5 bases). The end of the DNA is better explained by TRBJ2-7, so the J call may be wrong. From germline, CDR1 is LGHDT and CDR2 YNNKEL (reference sequence). This CDR3 has 15 residues. CDR3 DNA: TGTGCCAGCAGCCAGGGGTCGCGGGTAAACAATGAGCAGTACTTC. It is translated as CASSQGSRVNNEQYF.

This clonotype occurred a few times. The V and J genes are TRBV9 and TRBJ2-2; 7 nucleotides align to TRBD1. With 3 bases clipped from V and 2 bases from J, the junction kept 4 bases outside the gene matches. Germline V gene sequence: CDR1 SGDLS, CDR2 YYNGEE. The CDR3 runs to 15 residues. CDR3 sequence (DNA): TGTGCCAGCAGCGCGGGACAGACAAACACCGGGGAGCTGTTTTTT. Translated, it gives CASSAGQTNTGELFF.

Turning to this clonotype: It may be a read error: a sequence one base away is much more abundant. The J gene is TRBJ1-2, the V gene TRBV10-3; possible D gene TRBD1, 6 bases. Germline V gene lookup returns CDR1 ENHRY and CDR2 SYGVKD. Deletions cut 6 bases from V and 2 bases from J, with 10 bases between. CDR3 length: 13 amino acids. The CDR3 DNA follows: TGTGCCATCAGGGACCAGGGGAACTATGGCTACACCTTC. Its translation: CAIRDQGNYGYTF.

There are many counts of this clonotype. The chain uses TRBV6-1 and TRBJ1-3; D is possibly TRBD1 (5 bases). There are 18 residues in the CDR3. Per the germline V gene, CDR1 is MNHNS and CDR2 is SASEGT. Trimming pared 3 bases from V and 0 bases from J, leaving 18 bases between. This CDR3 reads CASSDPPDRAISGNTIYF. CDR3 nucleotides: TGTGCCAGCAGTGACCCCCCCGACAGAGCCATCTCTGGAAACACCATATATTTT.

The chain employs TRBV7-9 and TRBJ1-6; TRBD1 matches at 7 bases. The CDR3 covers 14 residues. After removal of 5 bases from V and 10 bases from J, the junction contained 8 bases not matched to a gene. Germline CDR1 is SEHNR and CDR2 is FQNEAQ (reference sequence). The CDR3 DNA reads TGTGCCAGCAGCACCGACAGGGATGGGTCACCCCTCCACTTT. Protein: CASSTDRDGSPLHF.

The gene calls are TRBV16 and TRBJ1-3; no definite D call. The germline CDR1 and CDR2 sequences are KGHSY and FQNENV. Trimming shortened V by 0 bases and J by 4 bases, and 4 bases separated the two germline ends. This CDR3 has 13 residues. CDR3 nucleotide sequence: TGTGCCAGCAGCCAATCCACAGGAAACACCATATATTTT. Translating gives CASSQSTGNTIYF.

The gene calls are TRBV6-1 and TRBJ1-1, with D possibly TRBD1 on 6 matching bases. This CDR3 region has 15 residues. CDR1 is MNHNS, CDR2 SASEGT, per germline. With 7 bases removed from V and 3 bases from J, the gap between germline ends came to 18 bases. Here the CDR3 DNA reads TGTGCCAGCAAGCAGGGGAGGAGGTCGGACACTGAAGCTTTCTTT. This gives the protein CASKQGRRSDTEAFF.

The rearrangement uses TRBV12-3 or TRBV12-4 and TRBJ2-2, with 10 positions matching TRBD2. V lost 5 bases to trimming and J lost 6 bases; unmatched junction nucleotides: 3. CDR3 size: 14 residues. The CDR3 spells CASSLTSGPGELFF. For the CDR3, the DNA is TGTGCCAGCAGTCTGACTAGCGGGCCCGGGGAGCTGTTTTTT.

This clonotype was detected ten times or more. The rearrangement joins TRBV5-1 to TRBJ1-1; 8 bases fit TRBD1. The CDR3 runs 13 residues. The V segment lost 0 bases and the J segment 9 bases; nucleotides outside the gene matches: 4. The V gene's germline CDR1 is SGHRS and CDR2 YFSETQ. This chain's CDR3 is CASSLDRTGKAFF. Written as DNA, the CDR3 is TGCGCCAGCAGCTTGGATCGGACAGGGAAAGCTTTCTTT.

This clonotype was picked up a small number of times. The chain is built from TRBV29-1 and TRBJ1-1; 7 bases line up with TRBD1. V was clipped by 7 bases and J by 5 bases; unmatched bases: 7. This CDR3 has 12 residues. Germline V gene sequence: CDR1 SQVTM, CDR2 ANQGSEA. CDR3 coding DNA: TGCAGCGCCTACAGGGGAAGTACTGAAGCTTTCTTT. Translating gives CSAYRGSTEAFF.

This clonotype was recorded a few times. This chain links TRBV20-1 with TRBJ1-1, with D tentatively TRBD1 (5 bases). Trimming shortened V by 0 bases and J by 11 bases, and 19 bases separated the two germline ends. The CDR3 consists of 14 residues. Germline V gene data show CDR1 as DFQATT and CDR2 as SNEGSKA (reference sequence). For the CDR3, the DNA is TGCAGTGCTAGAGATCGGAGGGACCCGGGGCTGGCTTTCTTT. The encoded protein is CSARDRRDPGLAFF.

A remark on this clonotype: This may be a read error, as it is one base from a much larger clone. This chain connects TRBV6-5 to TRBJ2-7; D may be TRBD2 (6 bases). CDR3 length: 14 residues. Germline CDR1 MNHEY, CDR2 SVGAGI. CDR3 residues: CASSNSTRGYEQYF. The CDR3 DNA reads TGTGCCAGCAGTAACTCGACTAGGGGCTACGAGCAGTACTTC.

CDR3 amino acids: CASSETGGLQPQHF. CDR3 bases: TGTGCCAGCAGCGAAACAGGGGGCCTCCAGCCCCAGCATTTT. The rearrangement links TRBV9 to TRBJ1-5; 9 positions match TRBD1. The junction had 5 bases not matched to a gene; V was cut back by 3 bases and J by 7 bases. CDR3 size: 14 residues. Germline lookup yields CDR1 SGDLS and CDR2 YYNGEE.

This clonotype was counted many times. The chain carries TRBV6-1 and TRBJ1-1; TRBD1 might be the D (5 bases). The germline CDR1 and CDR2 sequences are MNHNS and SASEGT. Trimming took 2 bases from V and 4 from J, leaving 8 bases between them. The CDR3 consists of 13 residues. The CDR3 loop reads CASSERGFTEAFF. As DNA, the CDR3 is TGTGCCAGCAGTGAAAGGGGTTTCACTGAAGCTTTCTTT.